A few counts support the clone carrying this T cell receptor beta chain. The antigen is not known. This record belongs to a study of response to subunit inactivated influenza vaccine. General study points: Authors suggested each seasonal influenza vaccination recruits few new T cells.

Each CDR3 protein is one row after TCRdb ran MiXCR on the RT-PCR reads. The sample lists over 650,000 distinct CDR3 sequences, under 20% occurring once. This TCR was sampled from a middle-aged man who received an inactivated influenza vaccine. This specimen consisted of PBMCs from blood, obtained 4 to 6 days after vaccination.

The CDR3 reads CASSQATSGGNNEQFF. The DNA of the CDR3 is TGTGCCAGCAGCCAGGCTACTAGCGGGGGTAACAATGAGCAGTTCTTC. This chain uses TRBV4-2 with TRBJ2-1, with 11 bases identical to TRBD2. V lost 3 bases and J lost 5; bases outside the gene matches: 6. This CDR3 has 16 amino acids. Germline loops: CDR1 LGHNA, CDR2 YNFKEQ.